This T cell receptor beta chain comes out of a study of blood T cell repertoires in COVID-19 (dated by TCRdb to the early 2020s). About the full investigation: Samples from collaborators originated in the United States, Italy and Spain and spanned both the acute and convalescent phases of COVID-19. Where HLA class I and class II types were available, the types were taken from metadata supplied by the sample provider, not from assay-based typing. Deeply sampled blood TCRbeta repertoires from subjects exposed to, actively infected with, or recovered from COVID-19 were included in the dataset. Sample metadata almost always included a de-identified subject ID, COVID-19 status, age in years and sex. The prospective study material was composed of cDNA or gDNA derived from T cells, B-cell-depleted T cells, or PBMCs. A freely available public database, intended as a resource for researchers studying the immune response to SARS-CoV-2, is where the repertoires were released. The samples were drawn from the first 160 participants of the ongoing ImmuneRACE study and from some 1,300 subjects provided by 6 global collaborators.

A word on this clone: No cognate antigen has been identified for it. There are no base qualities to consult, and no much larger clone falls within one base.

The study at large found these results: Clinical and demographic metadata were provided uncurated, with the amount varying by source and participant.

Relative to germline, V is 5 bases shorter and J is 5 bases shorter, with 16 bases between their ends. The germline V gene encodes CDR1 PRHDT and CDR2 FYEKMQ (reference sequence). Its CDR3 holds 15 amino acids, cysteine through phenylalanine. Only the CDR3 DNA is retained, 45 bases long and in frame from the first base. TCRbeta CDR3 regions were amplified from genomic DNA by means of the immunoSEQ Assay, a bias-controlled multiplex PCR. As for how the authors treated the data: The number of nucleated cells in each sample was estimated from the amplification of reference gene primers within the assay. Sequence reads were collapsed and filtered to measure the absolute abundance of every unique TCRbeta CDR3 rearrangement. Productive Simpson clonality was computed per sample as the square root of Simpson's diversity index over productive rearrangements. TCRdb holds this immuneACCESS table with in-frame rearrangements only. Some clones are missing; in checked studies, unresolved V genes explain under half, and the rest has no known cause. V, J and clone size reflect that table, while D and trimming were determined from the DNA. This sample holds around 170,000 clones; 88% were observed only once. In total, the top ten clones hold 9% of the sample.

Participants in the prospective study were enrolled through a virtual design, were aged roughly 18 to 90 years, and lived in roughly 25 United States geographic areas. In the prospective study, cohorts were assigned on the basis of participant-reported clinical history obtained from a screening survey and a study questionnaire. ImmuneRACE Cohort 3 recovered participants were defined by two consecutive negative NP/OP PCR tests, healthcare professional clearance, or symptom resolution. Each participant in the prospective study had whole blood, serum and a nasopharyngeal or oropharyngeal swab collected by mobile phlebotomists. Additional blood draws and questionnaires over a 2-month period could optionally be provided by prospective study participants. Before DNA extraction, prospective study blood samples were shipped either frozen or at room temperature.

Sequencing was performed on PBMCs or T cells enriched from blood (not recorded which). This chain joins TRBV13 to TRBJ2-1; TRBD2 is possibly the D segment (6 matching bases). This receptor was taken from a woman aged 18-35 years who had recovered from COVID-19. CDR3 loop: CASSRIKTGDNEQFF. The nucleotide sequence reads TGTGCCAGCAGCCGAATTAAGACGGGAGACAATGAGCAGTTCTTC.